This TCR beta chain was obtained from a study of blood T cell repertoires in COVID-19 (dated by TCRdb to 2018 to 2021). Regarding the study in general: Samples from collaborators originated in the United States, Italy and Spain and spanned both the acute and convalescent phases of COVID-19. The repertoires were made available in a free public database intended to serve as a resource for research on the immune response to SARS-CoV-2. The samples were drawn from the first 160 participants of the ongoing ImmuneRACE study and from some 1,300 subjects provided by 6 global collaborators. Deeply sampled blood TCRbeta repertoires from subjects exposed to, actively infected with, or recovered from COVID-19 were included in the dataset. Where available, HLA class I and class II types were taken from metadata supplied by the sample provider and were not determined by assay-based typing. The prospective study material was composed of cDNA or gDNA derived from T cells, B-cell-depleted T cells, or PBMCs. The sample metadata nearly always contained a de-identified subject ID, COVID-19 status, age in years and sex. General conclusions and limits of the study: How much clinical and demographic metadata was included differed by source and by participant, and the metadata was provided uncurated.

CDR1 SEHNR and CDR2 FQNEAQ were looked up in the germline V gene (reference sequence). The germline ends are 20 bases apart after V is trimmed by 7 bases and J by 4 bases. The CDR3, from cysteine to phenylalanine, totals 15 residues. The only DNA kept is the CDR3, 45 bases in frame from the first base. Participants in the prospective study were aged about 18 to 95 years, lived in some 24 United States geographic areas, and enrolled through a virtual design. In the prospective study, cohorts were assigned on the basis of participant-reported clinical history obtained from a screening survey and a study questionnaire. For ImmuneRACE Cohort 3, a participant was defined as recovered based on two consecutive negative NP/OP PCR tests, clearance by a healthcare professional, or resolution of symptoms. Each participant in the prospective study had whole blood, serum and a nasopharyngeal or oropharyngeal swab collected by mobile phlebotomists. Additional blood draws and questionnaires over an approximately 2-month period could optionally be provided by prospective study participants. Before DNA extraction, prospective study blood samples were shipped either frozen or at room temperature.

The immunoSEQ Assay, a bias-controlled multiplex PCR, was used to amplify TCRbeta CDR3 regions from genomic DNA. On the study's bioinformatics: Nucleated cell counts per sample were estimated from amplification of reference gene primers within the assay. To quantify the absolute abundance of each unique TCRbeta CDR3 rearrangement, sequence reads were collapsed and filtered. Productive Simpson clonality was computed per sample as the square root of Simpson's diversity index over productive rearrangements. Entries here come from immuneACCESS through TCRdb and include only in-frame sequences with V and J called. Some clones fail to appear in such tables; in the studies checked, an unresolved V gene covers under half of the shortfall, and the cause of the remainder is unknown. D and trimming come from the DNA, and the V and J calls and clone size come from that table. This sample lists about 280,000 clones; 87% were detected once. In total, the top ten clones hold roughly 6.3% of the sample.

As regards this clone: Its antigen specificity is not known. Base-call qualities are not available, and no considerably larger clone is one nucleotide away.

The chain was built from TRBV7-9 and TRBJ2-7; the D gene is perhaps TRBD1, from 5 matching bases. The receptor's source is a woman in her thirties or forties who had recovered from COVID-19. The source material was PBMCs or T cells enriched from blood (not recorded which). The DNA reads TGTGCCAGCACCCCGCTGGGGCAGGGTAATTACGAGCAGTACTTC. Its product reads: CASTPLGQGNYEQYF.